The rows below give T cell receptor beta chains drawn from one sample of a study of OX40 agonist ivuxolimab in advanced cancers. TCRdb's table, derived via immunoSEQ multiplex PCR, lists solely in-frame clones and lacks some. Of 50,000 to 75,000 clones in the sample, around 87% are singletons; the top ten hold 0.38%. This specimen was CD4+ or CD8+ T cells sorted from blood, taken in a trial of the OX40 agonist ivuxolimab. The receptor source for this set is an adult with an advanced solid tumor such as melanoma, head and neck, liver or kidney cancer. The CDR3 runs from the conserved cysteine through the conserved F or W. A D gene is named only where the DNA matches it firmly. The size entry is marked missing in some rows and otherwise reads once, few, many or a size class.

>NA|TRBJ1-1|NA|TRBV5-4
TGTGCCAGCAGCCTGACAGTGAACACTGAAGCTTTCTTT
CASSLTVNTEAFF
>NA|TRBJ1-2|TRBD1|TRBV15
TGTGCCACCAGCAGAGATCCGACAGGGAGGAACACTAACTATGGCTACACCTTC
CATSRDPTGRNTNYGYTF
>NA|TRBJ1-4|TRBD1|TRBV5-1
TGCGCCAGCAGCCTACAGGGGAGTAGTGAAAAACTGTTTTTT
CASSLQGSSEKLFF
>NA|TRBJ2-1|NA|TRBV6-7
TGTGCCAGCAGTTACGGGGGGTCCTACAATGAGCAGTTCTTC
CASSYGGSYNEQFF
>NA|TRBJ1-1|NA|TRBV20-1
TGCAGTGCTAGCCCAAGCGTTGAAGCTTTCTTT
CSASPSVEAFF
>NA|TRBJ1-6|NA|TRBV5-1
TGCGCCAGCAGCCCGACAGCCCGGTCGATTAGCTCCTATAATTCACCCCTCCACTTT
CASSPTARSISSYNSPLHF
>NA|TRBJ1-1|NA|TRBV5-5
TGTGCCAGCAGCTTGGAAAGGGAAGAAGCTTTCTTT
CASSLEREEAFF
>NA|TRBJ1-1|NA|TRBV11-3
TGTGCCAGCAGCGCTGGGTCGTACACTGAAGCTTTCTTT
CASSAGSYTEAFF
>few|TRBJ1-6|NA|TRBV2
TGTGCCAGCATCCCGGACAGTCTCGGTAATTCACCCCTCCACTTT
CASIPDSLGNSPLHF
>NA|TRBJ1-1|TRBD1|TRBV2
TGTGCCAGCACGGGACAGTCCGTAACTGAAGCTTTCTTT
CASTGQSVTEAFF
>NA|TRBJ1-5|TRBD1|TRBV28
TGTGCCAGCAGTTTAATCTGGGGACAGGGAAGACAGCCCCAGCATTTT
CASSLIWGQGRQPQHF
>NA|TRBJ2-5|TRBD2|TRBV5-1
TGCGCCAGCAGCTTGCAGGTCGGGAGGGAGACCCAGTACTTC
CASSLQVGRETQYF
>NA|TRBJ2-1|TRBD1|TRBV5-1
TGCGCCAGCAGCTTGGGGGACAGGGTAAATGAGCAGTTCTTC
CASSLGDRVNEQFF
>NA|TRBJ2-2|NA|TRBV7-9
TGTGCCAGCAGGAATGAGAACACCGGGGAGCTGTTTTTT
CASRNENTGELFF
>NA|TRBJ1-2|NA|TRBV6-1
TGTGCCAGCAGTGAAGCGCTAAGGAAAGATGGCTACACCTTC
CASSEALRKDGYTF
>NA|TRBJ1-2|NA|TRBV19
TGTGCCAGTAGTATAGACCGATCCGCCTATGGCTACACCTTC
CASSIDRSAYGYTF
>NA|TRBJ2-2|NA|TRBV7-8
TGTGCCAGCAGCTTAGGGTTAGGCGGGGAGCTGTTTTTT
CASSLGLGGELFF
>once|TRBJ2-7|NA|TRBV7-2
TGTGCCAGCAGCTTAGGGCGGCAGGGAGACCCCTACGAGCAGTACTTC
CASSLGRQGDPYEQYF
>NA|TRBJ1-4|TRBD1|TRBV30
TGTGCCTGGAGTGCGAACAGGGGACCTAATGAAAAACTGTTTTTT
CAWSANRGPNEKLFF
>NA|TRBJ2-6|TRBD1|TRBV11-2
TGTGCCAGCAGCCCGAGGACAGGGACATATAACGTCCTGACTTTC
CASSPRTGTYNVLTF
>NA|TRBJ1-4|NA|TRBV6-5
TGTGCCAGCAGGACAGCTCCAAATGAAAAACTGTTTTTT
CASRTAPNEKLFF
>NA|TRBJ1-3|NA|TRBV10-1
TGCGCCAGCAGTGAGTTTCGCTTGAGGGGCTCTGGAAACACCATATATTTT
CASSEFRLRGSGNTIYF
>NA|TRBJ1-5|NA|TRBV7-6
TGTGCCAGCAGCAGAGGTGGGGTTGGCCAGCCCCAGCATTTT
CASSRGGVGQPQHF
>NA|TRBJ1-1|TRBD1|TRBV7-2
TGTGCCAGCACCTCGAGGGGACAGGGCACTGAAGCTTTCTTT
CASTSRGQGTEAFF
>NA|TRBJ2-3|TRBD2|TRBV9
TGTGCCAGCAGCGTAGGGCGGGGGGGCGCAGATACGCAGTATTTT
CASSVGRGGADTQYF
>NA|TRBJ1-2|NA|TRBV23-1
TGCGCCCTCCCAATGCAAGGGTCTCCGAACTATGGCTACACCTTC
CALPMQGSPNYGYTF
>once|TRBJ1-3|NA|TRBV9
TGTGCCAGCAGCGTAGACGGTCGGGGACGTGGAAACACCATATATTTT
CASSVDGRGRGNTIYF
>NA|TRBJ2-1|TRBD1|TRBV11-1
TGTGCCAGCAGCTACCGCGGACAGGGGATTAACAATGAGCAGTTCTTC
CASSYRGQGINNEQFF
>NA|TRBJ2-3|NA|TRBV19
TGTGCCACCAAAGAGTGGGACTTCGGCACAGATACGCAGTATTTT
CATKEWDFGTDTQYF
>NA|TRBJ2-5|TRBD2|TRBV7-2
TGTGCCAGCAGCTTAGCGGGGGGGCAAGAGACCCAGTACTTC
CASSLAGGQETQYF
>NA|TRBJ1-2|NA|TRBV10-3
TGTGCCATCAGTGATTCAGGGGCCCGCTGGTATGGCTACACCTTC
CAISDSGARWYGYTF
>NA|TRBJ1-4|NA|TRBV10-3
TGTGCCATCAGTGACGGTAGGGGGAATGAAAAACTGTTTTTT
CAISDGRGNEKLFF
>NA|TRBJ1-6|NA|TRBV7-9
TGTGCCAGCAGCGACAGTATCGCCCTCCACTTT
CASSDSIALHF
>NA|TRBJ2-3|NA|TRBV5-1
TGCGCCAGCAGCTCCGGCGGATACTCCACAGATACGCAGTATTTT
CASSSGGYSTDTQYF
>NA|TRBJ1-1|NA|TRBV6-5
TGTGCCAGCAGTTACTCAGCAGACCTGAACACTGAAGCTTTCTTT
CASSYSADLNTEAFF
>NA|TRBJ2-7|NA|TRBV6-1
TGTGCCAGCAGTGATAATATTCCAGGGCTAGCCTCTTCCTACGAGCAGTACTTC
CASSDNIPGLASSYEQYF
>NA|TRBJ1-2|NA|TRBV19
TGTGCCAGTAGTACCGCCGACAGGCGAGGCTATGGCTACACCTTC
CASSTADRRGYGYTF
>NA|TRBJ2-3|NA|TRBV7-8
TGTGCCAGCAGCTTAGGACGCTCATCAGATACGCAGTATTTT
CASSLGRSSDTQYF
>many|TRBJ1-2|NA|TRBV5-1
TGCGCCAGCAGCTTGGCCGGGACAAACTATGGCTACACCTTC
CASSLAGTNYGYTF
>NA|TRBJ2-2|TRBD1|TRBV7-7
TGTGCTAGCAGCCAAGACAGGGTGACCACCGGGGAGCTGTTTTTT
CASSQDRVTTGELFF
>NA|TRBJ1-2|NA|TRBV6-5
TGTGCCAGCAGTTACCGGTCGGACTATGGCTACACCTTC
CASSYRSDYGYTF
>NA|TRBJ2-5|TRBD1|TRBV19
TGTGCCAGCAAACAGGGGGAGACCCAGTACTTC
CASKQGETQYF
>NA|TRBJ2-1|TRBD1|TRBV5-1
TGCGCCAGCAGCACCACCGGGACAGGGCCCAATGAGCAGTTCTTC
CASSTTGTGPNEQFF
>NA|TRBJ1-2|NA|TRBV12-5
TGTGCTAGTGGTTTGAGCTCGGGCGGCGGCTACACCTTC
CASGLSSGGGYTF
>NA|TRBJ2-1|TRBD1|TRBV5-5
TGTGCCAGCAGCCCCCGACAGGGTTTATACAATGAGCAGTTCTTC
CASSPRQGLYNEQFF
>NA|TRBJ1-6|NA|TRBV4-1
TGCGCCAGCAGCCAAGAATACGGACAGAATAATTCACCCCTCCACTTT
CASSQEYGQNNSPLHF
>NA|TRBJ1-1|NA|TRBV9
TGTGCCAGCAGCGTTTTGACCACAGGTGAAGCTTTCTTT
CASSVLTTGEAFF
>NA|TRBJ1-1|NA|TRBV9
TGTGCCAGCAGCGTAGGAGAAGGGCGGGGTAACACTGAAGCTTTCTTT
CASSVGEGRGNTEAFF
>NA|TRBJ1-5|TRBD1|TRBV19
TGTGCCAGTAGTATAAAAAGGGAGGGGGCCAGCAATCAGCCCCAGCATTTT
CASSIKREGASNQPQHF
>NA|TRBJ2-5|NA|TRBV5-1
TGCGCCAGCAGCCCACAACCTGGGACCGAAGAGACCCAGTACTTC
CASSPQPGTEETQYF
>NA|TRBJ2-1|TRBD2|TRBV15
TGTGCCACCAGCAGAGGGCGCGGGGGGGCTTTGGATGAGCAGTTCTTC
CATSRGRGGALDEQFF
>NA|TRBJ2-1|TRBD2|TRBV30
TGTGCCTGGACCTGGGGGAGGGGTCGGAATGAGCAGTTCTTC
CAWTWGRGRNEQFF
>NA|TRBJ1-2|TRBD1|TRBV7-2
TGTGCCAGCAGCTGGGACAGGGACGGCTACACCTTC
CASSWDRDGYTF
>NA|TRBJ1-2|NA|TRBV10-3
TGTGCCATCAGTGAGTCAGGGTCCATCTATGGCTACACCTTC
CAISESGSIYGYTF
>NA|TRBJ1-1|NA|TRBV15
TGTGCCACCAGCAGAGGGGGCGCATCAGACACTGAAGCTTTCTTT
CATSRGGASDTEAFF